This TCR beta chain was obtained from a study of siplizumab effects on memory and regulatory T cells. Sequenced by immunoSEQ multiplex PCR; TCRdb stores in-frame clones only, minus some. This table has around 87,000 clones, 85% to 90% appearing once. Germline V gives CDR1 SGHAT, CDR2 FQNNGV. This CDR3 comprises 14 residues. V lost 6 bases to trimming and J lost 3 bases; unmatched junction nucleotides: 7. V is TRBV11-2 and J is TRBJ2-7; TRBD1 aligns across 8 bases. This sequence originates from a human donor in good health. Sequencing used CD4+ T cells sorted from blood. This chain's CDR3 is CASSYRDRIYEQYF. As DNA, the CDR3 is TGTGCCAGCAGTTACCGGGACAGGATCTACGAGCAGTACTTC.